Below, 5 T cell receptor beta chains from the same sample are listed, as sequenced in a study of T cell repertoires in cytomegalovirus infection. Using its own MiXCR run on the reads, TCRdb lists one record per CDR3 protein. In the table there are about 230,000 distinct CDR3 sequences, about 20% of which are singletons. Sequencing was performed on CD8+ T cells from PBMCs. The receptor source for this set is a human donor in good health (CMV status not recorded). Some clones in this sample may be carry-over from other donors' samples.

The chain combines TRBV6-1 with TRBJ2-3; 13 positions agree with TRBD2. CDR1 and CDR2 (germline): MNHNS, SASEGT. J lost 2 bases, V lost 3 bases, and 2 bases had no gene match. The CDR3 runs 16 residues. CDR3 nucleotide sequence: TGTGCCAGCAGTGATGGACTAGCGGGGGTCACAGATACGCAGTATTTT. Translating gives CASSDGLAGVTDTQYF.

As regards this clonotype: This may be a read error: a much more frequent sequence differs by one nucleotide. The conserved closing phenylalanine or tryptophan is absent in this CDR3, likely reflecting a read error. V gene TRBV7-2 combines with J gene TRBJ2-7; D gene uncertain. The CDR3 length is 13 residues. In germline, CDR1 is SGHTA, CDR2 FQGNSA. The ends were cut back, 2 bases at V and 3 bases at J, with 8 bases in the middle. The CDR3 loop is CASSLIQDYEQYY. In nucleotides, the CDR3 is TGTGCCAGCAGCTTAATCCAGGACTACGAGCAGTACTAC.

The rearrangement links TRBV7-8 to TRBJ1-4, with TRBD1 identical over 8 bases. V lost 1 base to trimming and J lost 8 bases; unmatched junction nucleotides: 3. The CDR3 extends over 14 amino acids. Germline CDR1 is SGHVS and CDR2 is FQNEAQ. The CDR3 DNA reads as TGTGCCAGCAGCTTAGGGACAGGGTTGGAAAAACTGTTTTTT. It specifies CASSLGTGLEKLFF.

The CDR3 sequence: CASIPGHRLGNEQFF. In DNA form, the CDR3 reads TGTGCCAGCATCCCGGGACATCGTTTGGGGAATGAGCAGTTCTTC. The chain joins TRBV28 to TRBJ2-1; D is perhaps TRBD1 (6 bases). Trimming took 7 bases from V and 7 from J, leaving 20 bases between them. Per germline, CDR1 MDHEN and CDR2 SYDVKM. The CDR3 has 15 amino acids.

J is TRBJ1-3 and V is TRBV6-4; a possible D gene is TRBD1 (5 bases). The CDR3 contains 15 residues. V lost 0 bases, J lost 0 bases, and 6 bases lay in between. Per the germline V gene, CDR1 is MRHNA and CDR2 is SNTAGT. As DNA, the CDR3 is TGTGCCAGCAGTGACTCAGGGGACTCTGGAAACACCATATATTTT. Translation: CASSDSGDSGNTIYF.